Shown below are 25 T cell receptor beta chains from a single sample sequenced in a study of CD8+ T cells in alopecia areata. Noted treatment: oral pan-JAK inhibitor, 5-10 mg twice daily. cDNA reverse transcribed from extracted RNA served as the sequencing template. Assay used: immunoSEQ multiplex PCR; TCRdb lists only in-frame clones, some missing. This sample has about 110,000 clones, with roughly 50% found just once. The sequenced sample was CD8+ T cells sorted from blood, obtained at week 24, from a patient treated with tofacitinib. Receptors were obtained from a human donor with alopecia areata.

This clone has just a few counts. The rearrangement uses TRBV7-9 and TRBJ2-3; D gene ambiguous. From germline, CDR1 is SEHNR and CDR2 FQNEAQ (reference sequence). Trimming cost V 0 bases and J 4 bases, with 8 bases left between them. The CDR3 is made up of 14 amino acids. CDR3 loop: CASSLAGMSDTQYF. CDR3 coding DNA: TGTGCCAGCAGCTTAGCAGGGATGTCAGATACGCAGTATTTT.

This clone was seen more than once but under ten times. This chain uses TRBV7-9 with TRBJ2-6, with unresolved D. The CDR3 runs to 16 residues. CDR1 and CDR2 from the germline V gene are SEHNR and FQNEAQ (reference sequence). Trimming shortened V by 1 base and J by 0 bases, and 7 bases separated the two germline ends. The CDR3 sequence: CASSLDSASGANVLTF. CDR3 coding DNA: TGTGCCAGCAGCTTAGATTCGGCCTCTGGGGCCAACGTCCTGACTTTC.

This clone appeared a few times. Since a far larger clone is one base different, this is likely a read error. The same CDR3 can be traced to other DNA sequences in this sample. The chain recombines TRBV7-8 with TRBJ2-7, with TRBD1 matching over 10 bases. This CDR3 contains 16 residues. Germline-derived CDR1 and CDR2 are SGHVS and FQNEAQ. CDR3 nucleotides: TGTGCTAGCAGCCAAGAGGGGACAGGGGAAGGGTACGAGCAGTACTTC. Translating gives CASSQEGTGEGYEQYF.

The V call is TRBV5-4, the J call TRBJ2-6, with 10 bases matching TRBD1. Trimming at V came to 3 bases and at J to 1 base, leaving 7 bases not matched to a gene. The CDR3 has 18 amino acids. Germline V gene sequence: CDR1 SGHNT, CDR2 YYREEE (reference sequence). CDR3: CASSSPRDRGSGANVLTF. DNA of the CDR3: TGTGCCAGCAGCTCGCCCCGGGACAGGGGATCTGGGGCCAACGTCCTGACTTTC. The entire variable domain, with the rest obtained from reference TRBV5-4 and TRBJ2-6, is as follows: ETGVTQSPTHLIKTRGQQVTLRCSSQSGHNTVSWYQQALGQGPQFIFQYYREEENGRGNFPPRFSGLQFPNYSSELNVNALELDDSALYLCASSSPRDRGSGANVLTFGAGSRLTVL.

This clone showed up just a few times. The V call is TRBV6-1, the J call TRBJ1-4; D is possibly TRBD1 (6 bases). The germline V gene has CDR1 MNHNS and CDR2 SASEGT. The CDR3 contains 13 residues. The V end was cut by 9 bases, the J end by 8 bases, with 16 bases between. The CDR3 here is CASWTGGSEKLFF. CDR3 DNA sequence: TGTGCCAGTTGGACGGGGGGCTCGGAAAAACTGTTTTTT.

This clone was seen only a few times. The chain carries TRBV14 and TRBJ2-7; the D gene is possibly TRBD1 (6 bases). This CDR3 region has 15 residues. Germline CDR1 and CDR2: SGHDN and FVKESK. V was clipped by 3 bases and J by 7 bases, with 19 bases between them. This CDR3 reads CASSQPGQGIGEQYF. CDR3 DNA sequence: TGTGCCAGCAGCCAGCCCGGGCAGGGGATCGGGGAGCAGTACTTC.

Only one count was recorded for this clone. The chain's CDR3 is CASSVEYPDREYEQYF. CDR3 sequence (DNA): TGTGCCAGCAGCGTAGAATACCCGGACAGGGAATACGAGCAGTACTTC. The chain has TRBV9 and TRBJ2-7, with 8 positions matching TRBD1. Trimming took 0 bases from V and 4 from J; bases not matched to a gene: 9. The germline V gene has CDR1 SGDLS and CDR2 YYNGEE. The CDR3 totals 16 residues.

Only a few counts were recorded for this clone. This sequence joins TRBV7-2 and TRBJ1-5; D is unclear. This CDR3 spans 14 amino acids. CDR1 and CDR2 (germline): SGHTA, FQGNSA. V lost 5 bases and J 0 bases, leaving 8 bases between the germline ends. In DNA, the CDR3 is TGTGCCAGCAGCCAAGGGTATAGCAATCAGCCCCAGCATTTT. As protein: CASSQGYSNQPQHF.

V gene TRBV4-1 combines with J gene TRBJ2-5; perhaps TRBD2 as D (5 bases). Trimming removed 1 base at V and 10 bases at J, with 19 bases between. CDR3 length: 15 residues. Germline assignment: CDR1 MGHRA and CDR2 YSYEKL. The DNA for the CDR3 is TGCGCCAGCAGCCAAGGCGATAGAGGGAGTTGGGACCAGTACTTC. Amino acids: CASSQGDRGSWDQYF.

This clone was seen only a few times. The chain joins TRBV6-5 to TRBJ2-3; TRBD1 matches at 10 bases. The CDR3 runs to 14 residues. Germline V lookup: CDR1 MNHEY, CDR2 SVGAGI. Trimming removed 2 bases from V and 4 bases from J; junction bases left unmatched: 0. The CDR3 here is CASSYGTGADTQYF. CDR3 coding DNA: TGTGCCAGCAGTTACGGGACAGGGGCAGATACGCAGTATTTT.

CDR3 residues: CASSEGEDYEQYF. CDR3 sequence (DNA): TGTGCCAGCAGTGAGGGGGAAGACTACGAGCAGTACTTC. This sequence joins TRBV6-1 and TRBJ2-7; perhaps D is TRBD1 or TRBD2 (5 bases each). CDR3 length equals 13 residues. With 3 bases removed from V and 3 bases from J, the gap between germline ends came to 9 bases. The germline gives CDR1 MNHNS, CDR2 SASEGT.

This chain uses TRBV5-1 with TRBJ1-1; a weak D match, TRBD1 (5 bases). From germline, CDR1 is SGHRS and CDR2 YFSETQ. The CDR3 runs to 16 residues. Trimming took off 0 bases at V and 5 bases at J, with 17 bases between the two ends. The chain's CDR3 is CASSLDRRGEWTEAFF. The CDR3 DNA is TGCGCCAGCAGCTTGGATCGGAGGGGAGAATGGACTGAAGCTTTCTTT.

A few counts support this clone. The V and J genes are TRBV6-1 and TRBJ2-6; D not certain. Per germline, CDR1 MNHNS and CDR2 SASEGT. Deletions cut 4 bases from V and 0 bases from J, with 7 bases between. The CDR3 sequence is 15 residues long. CDR3 protein: CASSGWVSGANVLTF. DNA of the CDR3: TGTGCCAGCAGTGGGTGGGTCTCTGGGGCCAACGTCCTGACTTTC.

CDR3 residues: CASSARDRNQPQHF. DNA for the CDR3: TGTGCCAGTAGTGCCCGGGACAGAAATCAGCCCCAGCATTTT. This chain uses TRBV19 with TRBJ1-5, with 7 positions matching TRBD1. After removal of 5 bases from V and 4 bases from J, the junction contained 5 bases not matched to a gene. The germline CDR1 and CDR2 sequences are LNHDA and SQIVND (reference sequence). The CDR3 consists of 14 residues. The complete variable domain, with remaining parts taken from reference TRBV19 and TRBJ1-5, reads DGGITQSPKYLFRKEGQNVTLSCEQNLNHDAMYWYRQDPGQGLRLIYYSQIVNDFQKGDIAEGYSVSREKKESFPLTVTSAQKNPTAFYLCASSARDRNQPQHFGDGTRLSIL.

DNA for the CDR3: TGTGCCAGCATCCGAGGAAGGGGTGGTTACTACGAGCAGTACTTC. Translating it yields CASIRGRGGYYEQYF. The genes are TRBV5-6 and TRBJ2-7; a possible D gene is TRBD1 (5 bases). V lost 6 bases and J 3 bases, leaving 19 bases between the germline ends. The CDR3 is made up of 15 amino acids. Germline V gives CDR1 SGHDT, CDR2 YYEEEE.

As concerns this clone: The sample holds other DNA sequences that translate to the same CDR3. The V call is TRBV7-9, the J call TRBJ1-5, with D possibly TRBD1 on 5 matching bases. Trimming stripped 3 bases from V and 5 bases from J, with 5 bases between. The CDR3 runs to 12 residues. Germline values: CDR1 SEHNR, CDR2 FQNEAQ (reference sequence). The CDR3: CASSLGDQPQHF. The CDR3 region has the DNA TGTGCCAGCAGCTTGGGGGATCAGCCCCAGCATTTT. The complete variable domain, with remaining parts taken from reference TRBV7-9 and TRBJ1-5, reads DTGVSQNPRHKITKRGQNVTFRCDPISEHNRLYWYRQTLGQGPEFLTYFQNEAQLEKSRLLSDRFSAERPKGSFSTLEIQRTEQGDSAMYLCASSLGDQPQHFGDGTRLSIL.

As concerns this clone: The same CDR3 can be traced to other DNA sequences in this sample. The V call is TRBV27, the J call TRBJ2-7; D remains ambiguous. The germline V gene has CDR1 MNHEY and CDR2 SMNVEV (reference sequence). The CDR3 totals 12 residues. V was cut by 7 bases and J by 3 bases, with 10 bases left in between. CDR3 nucleotides: TGTGCCAGCACCGGATTTGGCTACGAGCAGTACTTC. It yields the protein CASTGFGYEQYF.

The rearrangement links TRBV6-1 to TRBJ1-5; D not certain. With 0 bases removed from V and 5 bases from J, the gap between germline ends came to 11 bases. CDR1 is MNHNS, CDR2 SASEGT, per germline. The CDR3 is made up of 15 amino acids. CDR3 in amino acids: CASSEAPDGHQPQHF. The CDR3, as DNA: TGTGCCAGCAGTGAAGCCCCGGACGGGCATCAGCCCCAGCATTTT.

This clone has a handful of counts. This sequence joins TRBV29-1 and TRBJ1-2; D is undetermined. Germline CDR1 is SQVTM and CDR2 is ANQGSEA. V was cut by 7 bases and J by 3 bases, with 12 bases left in between. This CDR3 spans 12 amino acids. The CDR3 DNA reads TGCAGCGGACTAGACCGAGACTATGGCTACACCTTC. Its protein product is CSGLDRDYGYTF. Using reference TRBV29-1 and TRBJ1-2 for the parts outside the CDR3, the full variable domain is SAVISQKPSRDICQRGTSLTIQCQVDSQVTMMFWYRQQPGQSLTLIATANQGSEATYESGFVIDKFPISRPNLTFSTLTVSNMSPEDSSIYLCSGLDRDYGYTFGSGTRLTVV.

The gene calls are TRBV9 and TRBJ2-6, with D maybe TRBD1 (5 bases). The CDR3 contains 17 residues. The germline V and J ends were trimmed by 3 bases and 4 bases, with 17 bases remaining between them. The germline V gene has CDR1 SGDLS and CDR2 YYNGEE. The CDR3 loop is CASSAWGRPEGANVLTF. The CDR3 DNA reads as TGTGCCAGCAGCGCGTGGGGCCGTCCTGAAGGGGCCAACGTCCTGACTTTC.

The gene calls are TRBV5-1 and TRBJ1-2, with D uncertain. The CDR3 consists of 14 residues. Germline V gene sequence: CDR1 SGHRS, CDR2 YFSETQ. V was cut by 4 bases and J by 4 bases, with 14 bases left in between. The CDR3: CASSPRTASYGYTF. The CDR3, as DNA: TGCGCCAGCAGCCCCCGGACTGCATCCTATGGCTACACCTTC.

The genes are TRBV19 and TRBJ1-1, with a weak D call TRBD1 (6 bases). CDR3 length: 13 amino acids. Between the trimmed V and J ends, which lost 3 bases and 10 bases, there was a span of 15 bases. Germline V gene data show CDR1 as LNHDA and CDR2 as SQIVND (reference sequence). For the CDR3, the DNA is TGTGCCAGTAGTATCACAGGGTTGATTGGAGCTTTCTTT. Translating it yields CASSITGLIGAFF. Full variable domain (missing parts from reference TRBV19 and TRBJ1-1): DGGITQSPKYLFRKEGQNVTLSCEQNLNHDAMYWYRQDPGQGLRLIYYSQIVNDFQKGDIAEGYSVSREKKESFPLTVTSAQKNPTAFYLCASSITGLIGAFFGQGTRLTVV.

This clone was observed a handful of times. The junction shows a germline mismatch at one end, possibly a read error. The genes are TRBV6-1 and TRBJ1-2, with 7 bases identical to TRBD1. The CDR3 is made up of 11 amino acids. Germline V gives CDR1 MNHNS, CDR2 SASEGT. CDR3 amino acids: CASIKDRDSAF. Here the CDR3 DNA reads TGTGCCAGCATCAAAGACCGGGACAGTGCCTTC.

This clone was observed a handful of times. This chain links TRBV6-5 with TRBJ2-5; 8 positions agree with TRBD1. The CDR3 has 11 residues. Germline loops: CDR1 MNHEY, CDR2 SVGAGI. V lost 4 bases to trimming and J lost 13 bases; unmatched junction nucleotides: 5. The DNA for the CDR3 is TGTGCCAGCAGTTCCCGGGACAGGTTGTACTTC. Translating gives CASSSRDRLYF.

This clone was found a few times. The genes are TRBV29-1 and TRBJ1-1, with 8 positions matching TRBD1. J lost 3 bases, V lost 5 bases, and 2 bases had no gene match. The CDR3 consists of 12 residues. The V gene's germline CDR1 is SQVTM and CDR2 ANQGSEA. For the CDR3, the DNA is TGCAGCGTTTTGGACAGGGACACTGAAGCTTTCTTT. It specifies CSVLDRDTEAFF.